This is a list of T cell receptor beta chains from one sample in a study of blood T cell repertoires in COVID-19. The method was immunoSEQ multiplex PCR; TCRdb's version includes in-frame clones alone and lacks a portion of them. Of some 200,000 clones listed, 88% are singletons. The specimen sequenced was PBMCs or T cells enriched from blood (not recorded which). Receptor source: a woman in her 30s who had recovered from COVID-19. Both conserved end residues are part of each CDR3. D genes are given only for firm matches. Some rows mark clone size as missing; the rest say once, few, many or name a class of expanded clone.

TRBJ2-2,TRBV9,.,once,TGTGCCAGCACCGATAACAGGGGAGGTGACACCGGGGAGCTGTTTTTT,CASTDNRGGDTGELFF
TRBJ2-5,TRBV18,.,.,TGTGCCAGCTCACCTGGCGGAGAGACCCAGTACTTC,CASSPGGETQYF
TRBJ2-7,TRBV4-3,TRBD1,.,TGCGCCAGCAGCCCCACCCACAGGGGAACTAAGTACGAGCAGTACTTC,CASSPTHRGTKYEQYF
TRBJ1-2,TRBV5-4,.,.,TGTGCCAGCAGCCCCCAGAGGCCCCTGGGTGGCTACACCTTC,CASSPQRPLGGYTF
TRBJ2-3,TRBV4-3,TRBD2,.,TGCGCCAGCAGCCAAGGACTAGCGGACACAACAGATACGCAGTATTTT,CASSQGLADTTDTQYF
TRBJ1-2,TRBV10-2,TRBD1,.,TGCGCCAGCAGTGGACAGGGATCGCTCCACTATGGCTACACCTTC,CASSGQGSLHYGYTF
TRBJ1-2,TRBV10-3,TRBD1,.,TGTGCCATCAGTGAAACGGCAGGGGGACTCTATGGCTACACCTTC,CAISETAGGLYGYTF
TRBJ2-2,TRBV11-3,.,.,TGTGCCAGCAGCTTAAGCTTCACCGGGGAGCTGTTTTTT,CASSLSFTGELFF
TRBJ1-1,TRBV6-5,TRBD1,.,TGTGCCAGCAGCGACAGGGTTGGGTACACTGAAGCTTTCTTT,CASSDRVGYTEAFF
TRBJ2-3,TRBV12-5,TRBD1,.,TGTGCTAGTGGTTTGGGAGGGACAGGGGGCACAGATACGCAGTATTTT,CASGLGGTGGTDTQYF
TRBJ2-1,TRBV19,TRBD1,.,TGTGCCAGTAGTATAGCCGGGACAGGCGACTACAATGAGCAGTTCTTC,CASSIAGTGDYNEQFF
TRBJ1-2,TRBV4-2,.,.,TGTGCCAGCAGAAAACAGGGAGAAGATGGCTACACCTTC,CASRKQGEDGYTF
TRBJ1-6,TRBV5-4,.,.,TGTGCCAGCAGCTTCAGGGGATCCTATAATTCACCCCTCCACTTT,CASSFRGSYNSPLHF
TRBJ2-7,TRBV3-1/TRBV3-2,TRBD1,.,TGTGCCAGCAGCCTAGGACAGGAGAGAGGGGAGCAGTACTTC,CASSLGQERGEQYF
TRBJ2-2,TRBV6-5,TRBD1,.,TGTGCCAGCAGTTACGCGACAGGGCCGAACACCGGGGAGCTGTTTTTT,CASSYATGPNTGELFF
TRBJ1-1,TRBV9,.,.,TGTGCCAGCAGCGTAGACCCCGGACGGGGCACTGAAGCTTTCTTT,CASSVDPGRGTEAFF
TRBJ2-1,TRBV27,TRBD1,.,TGTGCCAGCAGTCGGGACAGGGCCAATGAGCAGTTCTTC,CASSRDRANEQFF
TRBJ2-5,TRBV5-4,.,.,TGTGCCAGCAGCTTGAGTCTAGTAGAGACCCAGTACTTC,CASSLSLVETQYF
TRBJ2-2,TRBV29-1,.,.,TGCAGCGGCGGGGACTTGGACACCGGGGAGCTGTTTTTT,CSGGDLDTGELFF
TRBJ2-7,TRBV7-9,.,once,TGTGCCAGCACCCTCGGGACTGCCGAGCAGTACTTC,CASTLGTAEQYF